This passage covers 28 T cell receptor beta chains from one sample sequenced in a study of blood T cell repertoires in COVID-19. Here immunoSEQ multiplex PCR was the method, and the copy in TCRdb shows in-frame clones only, minus some. The table shows some 350,000 clones, with around 90% occurring only once. Sequencing was done on a sample of PBMCs or T cells enriched from blood (not recorded which). These receptors came from a man aged 25 to 40 who had recovered from COVID-19.

The chain carries TRBV6-5 and TRBJ2-7, with 8 positions matching TRBD1. The length of the CDR3 is 15 residues. V lost 4 bases, J lost 4 bases, and 9 bases stayed unmatched. The germline V gene encodes CDR1 MNHEY and CDR2 SVGAGI. The chain's CDR3 is CASSSPRTGMYEQYF. The CDR3 nucleotides read TGTGCCAGCAGTTCTCCCCGGACAGGGATGTACGAGCAGTACTTC.

The gene calls are TRBV6-5 and TRBJ1-2, with 7 bases matching TRBD1. Trimming at V came to 7 bases and at J to 3 bases, leaving 8 bases not matched to a gene. Germline CDR1 and CDR2: MNHEY and SVGAGI. The CDR3 spans 14 residues. This chain's CDR3 is CASTRDSQHYGYTF. The CDR3 bases are TGTGCCAGCACCCGGGACAGCCAGCACTATGGCTACACCTTC.

The CDR3 loop is CASSFLGGSGANVLTF. DNA of the CDR3: TGTGCCAGCAGTTTCCTAGGGGGCTCTGGGGCCAACGTCCTGACTTTC. The chain is built from TRBV27 and TRBJ2-6; a weak D match, TRBD1 (6 bases). V was pared by 3 bases and J by 0 bases, with 9 bases between. This CDR3 is 16 amino acids long. Germline lookup yields CDR1 MNHEY and CDR2 SMNVEV (reference sequence). The full variable domain, its missing parts supplied by reference TRBV27 and TRBJ2-6, is EAQVTQNPRYLITVTGKKLTVTCSQNMNHEYMSWYRQDPGLGLRQIYYSMNVEVTDKGDVPEGYKVSRKEKRNFPLILESPSPNQTSLYFCASSFLGGSGANVLTFGAGSRLTVL.

This rearrangement joins TRBV5-1 to TRBJ2-2; 7 positions agree with TRBD1. This CDR3 is 19 amino acids long. Unmatched junction bases numbered 19, after V lost 4 bases and J lost 4 bases. CDR1 and CDR2 (germline): SGHRS, YFSETQ. CDR3 nucleotide sequence: TGCGCCAGCAGCCCGAACCAGGGGACAGCCCGAGTGCTCACCGGGGAGCTGTTTTTT. Translated: CASSPNQGTARVLTGELFF.

This chain connects TRBV11-2 to TRBJ2-1; 10 bases fit TRBD2. Germline CDR1 and CDR2: SGHAT and FQNNGV. The CDR3 length is 15 residues. J was trimmed by 5 bases and V by 3 bases; bases with no gene match: 4. The CDR3 DNA is TGTGCCAGCAGCTTTGCTAGCGGGGGAAACAATGAGCAGTTCTTC. This codes for CASSFASGGNNEQFF.

The rearrangement uses TRBV27 and TRBJ1-6, with a possible D match to TRBD1 (5 bases). Germline lookup yields CDR1 MNHEY and CDR2 SMNVEV (reference sequence). Trimming stripped 6 bases from V and 7 bases from J, with 10 bases between. CDR3 size: 13 residues. The CDR3 loop is CASSSPGNSPLHF. The CDR3 DNA follows: TGTGCCAGCAGCTCTCCAGGGAATTCACCCCTCCACTTT.

The chain has TRBV6-5 and TRBJ2-2; TRBD2 matches 7 bases. The CDR3 runs to 13 residues. J was trimmed by 6 bases and V by 6 bases; bases with no gene match: 4. Germline V gives CDR1 MNHEY, CDR2 SVGAGI. The CDR3 spells CASRGGDAGELFF. In DNA form, the CDR3 reads TGTGCCAGCAGGGGAGGGGATGCCGGGGAGCTGTTTTTT.

The chain is built from TRBV6-2 or TRBV6-3 and TRBJ2-7; 7 bases agree with TRBD2. V gave up 2 bases and J gave up 0 bases; unmatched junction bases: 4. There are 15 residues in the CDR3. CDR1 is MNHEY and CDR2 is SVGEGT in the germline V gene. This chain's CDR3 is CASSYIQRDSYEQYF. The CDR3 DNA follows: TGTGCCAGCAGTTACATCCAGCGGGACTCCTACGAGCAGTACTTC.

This chain links TRBV5-1 with TRBJ2-1; D uncertain. The CDR3 has 14 residues. V shed 5 bases and J shed 9 bases, with 18 bases lying between them. Per germline, CDR1 SGHRS and CDR2 YFSETQ. CDR3 DNA: TGCGCCAGCAGGAGACTTCCGGATACGGGTGAGCAGTTCTTC. Encoded protein: CASRRLPDTGEQFF.

V gene TRBV6-6 combines with J gene TRBJ1-1, with D maybe TRBD1 (6 bases). The CDR3 loop spans 16 amino acids. Trimming stripped 6 bases from V and 6 bases from J, with 23 bases between. CDR1 and CDR2 (germline): MNHNY, SVGAGI (reference sequence). The CDR3 region has the DNA TGTGCCAGCAGCCGATCAGGAGACAGGCCAGGGGCTGAAGCTTTCTTT. Protein product: CASSRSGDRPGAEAFF.

The chain has TRBV2 and TRBJ1-2; 8 bases are a match to TRBD1. The junction had 8 bases not matched to a gene; V was cut back by 8 bases and J by 6 bases. This CDR3 has 13 amino acids. Germline V gives CDR1 SNHLY, CDR2 FYNNEI. CDR3 loop: CASRDRLWDGYTF. CDR3 coding DNA: TGTGCCAGCCGGGACAGGCTCTGGGATGGCTACACCTTC.

The DNA of the CDR3 is TGCAGTGCTAGCTCTTATGGCTACACCTTC. Protein: CSASSYGYTF. The V gene is TRBV20-1, the J gene TRBJ1-2; D gene ambiguous. Trimming removed 3 bases from V and 5 bases from J, with 4 bases in between. In germline, CDR1 is DFQATT, CDR2 SNEGSKA (reference sequence). This CDR3 region has 10 residues.

The V gene is TRBV27, the J gene TRBJ2-7; 7 nucleotides agree with TRBD2. The V and J ends lost 6 bases and 1 base, in that order; junction bases with no gene match: 9. Looked up from germline, CDR1 is MNHEY and CDR2 is SMNVEV (reference sequence). The CDR3 length is 15 residues. The DNA of the CDR3 is TGTGCCAGCAGCCAGTCAGGACTAGGGTCCTACGAGCAGTACTTC. Amino acids: CASSQSGLGSYEQYF.

The V gene is TRBV9, the J gene TRBJ1-1, with D possibly being TRBD1 (5 bases). The germline V gene has CDR1 SGDLS and CDR2 YYNGEE. V was cut by 3 bases and J by 8 bases, with 11 bases left in between. CDR3 length: 12 amino acids. The CDR3 region is CASSDLTEEAFF. The CDR3 coding sequence is TGTGCCAGCAGCGATCTGACAGAAGAAGCTTTCTTT.

This sequence joins TRBV13 and TRBJ2-7; 8 bases agree with TRBD1. The germline V gene has CDR1 PRHDT and CDR2 FYEKMQ (reference sequence). This CDR3 region has 14 residues. The V gene end was trimmed by 3 bases and the J gene end by 2 bases; junction bases not matched to a gene: 3. CDR3 sequence: CASSFGTGAYEQYF. DNA of the CDR3: TGTGCCAGCAGCTTCGGGACAGGTGCCTACGAGCAGTACTTC.

The chain carries TRBV2 and TRBJ1-1; D not certain. This CDR3 comprises 13 residues. Germline V CDR1 and CDR2: SNHLY, FYNNEI. Trimming shortened V by 1 base and J by 5 bases, and 8 bases separated the two germline ends. CDR3 nucleotide sequence: TGTGCCAGCAGTGAAGGCAGAAGAACTGAAGCTTTCTTT. Translation: CASSEGRRTEAFF.

This clone was detected once. The gene calls are TRBV2 and TRBJ2-1; the match to TRBD1 covers 8 bases. The CDR3 is 13 amino acids. The V and J ends lost 7 bases and 7 bases, in that order; junction bases with no gene match: 6. Germline V gene data show CDR1 as SNHLY and CDR2 as FYNNEI. The CDR3 spells CASTWDRRNEQFF. Written as DNA, the CDR3 is TGTGCCAGCACTTGGGACAGGAGGAATGAGCAGTTCTTC. Full variable domain (outside the CDR3, taken from reference TRBV2 and TRBJ2-1): EPEVTQTPSHQVTQMGQEVILRCVPISNHLYFYWYRQILGQKVEFLVSFYNNEISEKSEIFDDQFSVERPDGSNFTLKIRSTKLEDSAMYFCASTWDRRNEQFFGPGTRLTVL.

V gene TRBV5-1 combines with J gene TRBJ2-3; 7 nucleotides agree with TRBD2. V was pared by 2 bases and J by 5 bases, with 5 bases of the junction left unmatched. The CDR3 contains 14 residues. Germline CDR1 reads SGHRS; CDR2 reads YFSETQ. CDR3 DNA: TGCGCCAGCAGCTTTACGCGGGGGAAAGATACGCAGTATTTT. The encoded protein is CASSFTRGKDTQYF. The full variable domain, completed using reference TRBV5-1 and TRBJ2-3, is KAGVTQTPRYLIKTRGQQVTLSCSPISGHRSVSWYQQTPGQGLQFLFEYFSETQRNKGNFPGRFSGRQFSNSRSEMNVSTLELGDSALYLCASSFTRGKDTQYFGPGTRLTVL.

This clone was seen a single time. J is TRBJ1-1 and V is TRBV19, with D perhaps matching TRBD1 (6 bases). The CDR3 spans 13 residues. With 5 bases removed from V and 7 bases from J, the gap between germline ends came to 14 bases. Germline CDR1 LNHDA, CDR2 SQIVND (reference sequence). This CDR3 is CASSLTGKSEAFF. The CDR3 DNA sequence: TGTGCCAGTAGTTTAACAGGGAAGAGTGAAGCTTTCTTT.

The CDR3 DNA is TGTGCCAGCATGGAGACAGGCACCTACAATGAGCAGTTCTTC. Translating gives CASMETGTYNEQFF. This chain connects TRBV28 to TRBJ2-1, with a tentative D call TRBD1 (6 bases). The CDR3 covers 14 residues. Germline assignment: CDR1 MDHEN and CDR2 SYDVKM. The germline V and J ends were trimmed by 7 bases and 2 bases, with 12 bases remaining between them.

The chain has TRBV7-8 and TRBJ2-7; 9 bases agree with TRBD1. This CDR3 contains 14 residues. Germline loops: CDR1 SGHVS, CDR2 FQNEAQ. With 6 bases clipped from V and 1 base from J, the junction kept 4 bases outside the gene matches. The CDR3, as DNA: TGTGCCAGCAGGCAGACAGGGGGTTCCTACGAGCAGTACTTC. This encodes CASRQTGGSYEQYF. Filled out from reference TRBV7-8 and TRBJ2-7, the complete variable domain reads GAGVSQSPRYKVAKRGQDVALRCDPISGHVSLFWYQQALGQGPEFLTYFQNEAQLDKSGLPSDRFFAERPEGSVSTLKIQRTQQEDSAVYLCASRQTGGSYEQYFGPGTRLTVT.

The rearrangement joins TRBV27 to TRBJ1-2, with a tentative D call TRBD1 (6 bases). The CDR3 is 17 amino acids. Germline CDR1 MNHEY, CDR2 SMNVEV (reference sequence). Trimming pared 3 bases from V and 6 bases from J, leaving 23 bases between. The chain's CDR3 is CASSFKLLAGVVDGYTF. The CDR3 nucleotides are TGTGCCAGCAGTTTTAAGTTGCTCGCAGGGGTGGTAGATGGCTACACCTTC.

V gene TRBV30 combines with J gene TRBJ2-5, with 9 bases lining up with TRBD1. CDR3 size: 15 residues. V gave up 3 bases and J gave up 2 bases; unmatched junction bases: 7. Per the germline V gene, CDR1 is GTSNPN and CDR2 is SVGIG (reference sequence). The CDR3 loop is CAWSLGQGVQETQYF. The CDR3 DNA reads as TGTGCCTGGAGCCTGGGACAGGGAGTTCAAGAGACCCAGTACTTC.

The chain couples TRBV24-1 to TRBJ2-2, with TRBD1 as a possible D gene (5 bases). The CDR3 is 15 residues long. Trimming cost V 3 bases and J 4 bases, with 11 bases left between them. The germline gives CDR1 KGHDR, CDR2 SFDVKD. This chain's CDR3 is CATSDTRTITGELFF. The CDR3 bases are TGTGCCACCAGTGATACAAGGACAATCACCGGGGAGCTGTTTTTT.

The V call is TRBV5-5, the J call TRBJ2-7; 8 nucleotides agree with TRBD2. CDR1 is SGHKS and CDR2 is YYEKEE in the germline V gene (reference sequence). The CDR3 spans 15 residues. J lost 0 bases, V lost 5 bases, and 7 bases had no gene match. CDR3 nucleotides: TGTGCCAGCAGTTCCACCGGGGGGGCCTCCTACGAGCAGTACTTC. Amino acids: CASSSTGGASYEQYF. Drawing the rest from reference TRBV5-5 and TRBJ2-7, the complete variable domain is DAGVTQSPTHLIKTRGQQVTLRCSPISGHKSVSWYQQVLGQGPQFIFQYYEKEERGRGNFPDRFSARQFPNYSSELNVNALLLGDSALYLCASSSTGGASYEQYFGPGTRLTVT.

This chain uses TRBV10-2 with TRBJ2-7, with 12 bases that match TRBD1. V lost 6 bases and J lost 6; bases outside the gene matches: 6. This CDR3 is built from 14 residues. Germline V gene lookup returns CDR1 WSHSY and CDR2 SAAADI. In nucleotides, the CDR3 is TGCGCCAGCAGGGGACAGGGGGCGACTAGCGAGCAGTACTTC. Translating it yields CASRGQGATSEQYF.

The chain joins TRBV4-2 to TRBJ1-1; a weak D match, TRBD1 (5 bases). This CDR3 spans 16 amino acids. Trimming stripped 1 base from V and 1 base from J, with 13 bases between. Germline loops: CDR1 LGHNA, CDR2 YNFKEQ. The CDR3 protein is CASSQGVGGTNTEAFF. CDR3 bases: TGTGCCAGCAGCCAAGGTGTCGGGGGGACGAACACTGAAGCTTTCTTT.

V is TRBV30 and J is TRBJ1-2; D may be TRBD1 (5 bases). CDR3 size: 15 residues. The V gene lost 0 bases and the J gene lost 4 bases, with 15 bases spanning the gap. Germline CDR1 is GTSNPN and CDR2 is SVGIG (reference sequence). CDR3 protein: CAWSVWGNQVYGYTF. The CDR3 nucleotides read TGTGCCTGGAGTGTTTGGGGCAACCAAGTCTATGGCTACACCTTC.